One T cell receptor (beta chain) is described in this entry. Its antigen remains unknown. The data were produced by immunoSEQ multiplex PCR, yet TCRdb's version contains in-frame clones alone and is incomplete. The repertoire holds about 140,000 clones, about nine tenths seen once, with around 3.6% in the top ten. The germline V and J ends were trimmed by 8 bases and 2 bases, with 16 bases remaining between them. Germline V gene sequence: CDR1 MGHRA, CDR2 YSYEKL. The CDR3 is 15 amino acids. The data belong to a study of T cell responses to AZD1222 COVID-19 vaccine. Study results and limitations: After two AZD1222 doses, spike-specific TCR breadth and depth rose versus day 0. Close to half of all spike-specific TCRs reportedly target regions of the variants that are unmutated. Females made up more of the donors, who were largely white British, and clonal diversity may have come out too low. None of the repertoires were sampled until the peak T cell response had passed.

This chain connects TRBV4-1 to TRBJ2-1; D not certain. The sample in question was peripheral blood, obtained on day 0 of AZD1222 vaccination. The sequence came from an adult in good health. The CDR3 DNA is TGCGCCAGCTCCCTAGTGGGTAGCCCCTACAATGAGCAGTTCTTC. Its protein is CASSLVGSPYNEQFF.